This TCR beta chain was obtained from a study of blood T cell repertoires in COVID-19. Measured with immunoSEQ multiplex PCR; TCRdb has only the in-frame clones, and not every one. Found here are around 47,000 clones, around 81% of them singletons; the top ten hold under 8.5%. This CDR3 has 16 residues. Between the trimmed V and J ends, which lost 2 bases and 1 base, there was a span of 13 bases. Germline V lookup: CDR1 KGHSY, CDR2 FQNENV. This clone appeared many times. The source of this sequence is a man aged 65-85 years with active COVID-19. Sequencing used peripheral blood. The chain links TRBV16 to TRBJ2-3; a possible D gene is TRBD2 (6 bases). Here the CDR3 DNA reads TGTGCCAGCAGCCAAGGACTACACACTGGCACAGATACGCAGTATTTT. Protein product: CASSQGLHTGTDTQYF.